Shown below are 22 T cell receptor beta chains from a single sample sequenced in a study of regulatory T cells in long-lasting Graves disease. Time point defined: newly diagnosed GD, antithyroid drugs for less than 3 months. With RNA extracted from PBMCs as input, the TCR library was made. The TCR beta library used iRepertoire HTBI primers with Arm-PCR amplification of CDR3. TCRdb reanalysed the multiplex PCR reads using MiXCR and keeps one entry per CDR3 protein. Here the sample spans about 610,000 distinct CDR3 sequences, around 15% being singletons. These data also featured in a second study, about T cells in Graves' hyperthyroidism and ophthalmopathy.

The sequencing used peripheral blood mononuclear cells (PBMCs), collected at new diagnosis, from a patient treated with antithyroid drugs. The receptors here all came from a man younger than 35 with Graves disease.

This clonotype turned up a few times. Mismatch with germline at one junction end may stem from a read error. This sequence joins TRBV5-1 and TRBJ2-4; D possibly uses TRBD1 or TRBD2 (6 bases each). CDR1 SGHRS and CDR2 YFSETQ come from the germline V gene. The CDR3 contains 15 residues. CDR3 bases: TGTGCCAGCAGCTTGACCGGGACACTCGGGGGCATTCAGTACTTC. Translation: CASSLTGTLGGIQYF.

Remarks on this clonotype: Its ends do not fully match the called genes, so a read error is possible. CDR3 in DNA: TGTGCCGGCAGCGACGGACTGAAGCTCTACGAGCAGTACTTC. Its protein product is CAGSDGLKLYEQYF. The chain recombines TRBV6-1 with TRBJ2-7, with a tentative D call TRBD2 (5 bases). This CDR3 contains 14 residues. Germline CDR1 MNHNS, CDR2 SASEGT.

The chain combines TRBV4-2 with TRBJ2-7; 10 nucleotides agree with TRBD1. V was clipped by 0 bases and J by 6 bases; unmatched bases: 5. Germline lookup yields CDR1 LGHNA and CDR2 YNFKEQ. This CDR3 spans 15 amino acids. The CDR3: CASSQEWTGGREQYF. The CDR3 coding sequence is TGTGCCAGCAGCCAAGAGTGGACAGGGGGTCGCGAGCAGTACTTC.

The J gene is TRBJ2-5, the V gene TRBV19, with D perhaps matching TRBD1 or TRBD2 (5 bases each). CDR3 length equals 15 residues. Germline lookup yields CDR1 LNHDA and CDR2 SQIVND (reference sequence). V dropped 3 bases and J dropped 2 bases, with 13 bases sitting between them. CDR3: CASSIGEGLQETQYF. For the CDR3, the DNA is TGTGCCAGTAGTATTGGTGAGGGGCTTCAAGAGACCCAGTACTTC.

The V gene is TRBV4-1, the J gene TRBJ2-7; 12 bases map to TRBD2. V dropped 4 bases and J dropped 4; count of bases not matched to a gene: 5. Germline assignment: CDR1 MGHRA and CDR2 YSYEKL. This CDR3 spans 15 amino acids. The CDR3 DNA sequence: TGCGCCAGCAGCCCTCGGACTAGCGGGGTTTACGAGCAGTACTTC. It yields the protein CASSPRTSGVYEQYF.

Only a few counts were recorded for this clonotype. The V call is TRBV12-3 or TRBV12-4, the J call TRBJ2-1; D remains unclear. Deletions cut 2 bases from V and 3 bases from J, with 8 bases between. CDR3 length: 14 residues. The CDR3 loop reads CASSLFLNYNEQFF. Written as DNA, the CDR3 is TGTGCCAGCAGTTTATTCCTCAACTACAATGAGCAGTTCTTC.

Many counts were recorded for this clonotype. The rearrangement uses TRBV27 and TRBJ1-2, with D tentatively TRBD1 (6 bases). The CDR3 runs to 14 residues. Germline V gene data show CDR1 as MNHEY and CDR2 as SMNVEV (reference sequence). The V and J ends lost 1 base and 6 bases respectively, with 12 bases between them. CDR3 DNA sequence: TGTGCCAGCAGTTTATTTCGGGGGGCGAATGGCTACACCTTC. Translating gives CASSLFRGANGYTF.

This clonotype was counted at least ten times. The rearrangement joins TRBV10-3 to TRBJ1-2; 10 nucleotides agree with TRBD1. The CDR3 sequence is 15 residues long. The ends lost 0 bases at V and 4 bases at J; junction bases unmatched: 2. CDR1 and CDR2 from the germline V gene are ENHRY and SYGVKD. The CDR3 here is CAISESGQGSYGYTF. In DNA, the CDR3 is TGTGCCATCAGTGAGTCGGGACAGGGGTCCTATGGCTACACCTTC.

In its sample, this clonotype was seen many times. The chain links TRBV20-1 to TRBJ2-7; 10 nucleotides align to TRBD1. The germline CDR1 and CDR2 sequences are DFQATT and SNEGSKA (reference sequence). CDR3 size: 13 residues. J lost 5 bases, V lost 6 bases, and 7 bases had no gene match. CDR3 sequence (DNA): TGCAGTGCCTTGGGGACAGGGGCTCACGAGCAGTACTTC. It encodes CSALGTGAHEQYF.

The chain carries TRBV12-5 and TRBJ2-2; 10 bases fit TRBD1. Trimming removed 5 bases from V and 8 bases from J; junction bases left unmatched: 5. Germline V gives CDR1 LGHNT, CDR2 FRNRAP. The CDR3 length is 14 residues. The CDR3 bases are TGTGCTAGTGGTCTCGACAGGGGGCGGGGGGAGCTGTTTTTT. Protein: CASGLDRGRGELFF.

This clonotype was seen more than once but under ten times. This rearrangement joins TRBV27 to TRBJ1-4; D gene ambiguous. Germline CDR1 is MNHEY and CDR2 is SMNVEV (reference sequence). V lost 0 bases to trimming and J lost 5 bases, with 10 bases between them. The CDR3 length is 15 residues. Here the CDR3 reads CASSLSLAENEKLFF. The CDR3 nucleotides read TGTGCCAGCAGTTTATCGTTGGCAGAAAATGAAAAACTGTTTTTT.

The V and J genes are TRBV29-1 and TRBJ2-7; 7 bases map to TRBD1. From germline, CDR1 is SQVTM and CDR2 ANQGSEA. After removal of 6 bases from V and 1 base from J, the junction contained 9 bases not matched to a gene. The CDR3 totals 14 residues. The CDR3 DNA reads as TGCAGCGTGAGGGAGTACAGGGGTTCCTACGAGCAGTACTTC. It is translated as CSVREYRGSYEQYF.

This clonotype was detected a few times. This chain connects TRBV27 to TRBJ2-5; no clear D gene. Germline CDR1 is MNHEY and CDR2 is SMNVEV (reference sequence). Between the trimmed V and J ends, which lost 6 bases and 5 bases, there was a span of 16 bases. This CDR3 has 14 residues. The CDR3 loop reads CASSLGLRTETQYF. The CDR3 DNA reads as TGTGCCAGCAGCCTGGGCCTTCGAACCGAGACCCAGTACTTC.

This clonotype was seen repeatedly, ten times or more. CDR3 DNA: TGCAGTGCCCTCGGCGGGAGGTCCGAGCAGTACTTC. This gives the protein CSALGGRSEQYF. The chain employs TRBV20-1 and TRBJ2-7, with 8 bases that match TRBD2. Losses at the gene ends were 6 bases for V and 6 bases for J; bases not matched to a gene: 7. Germline V gene sequence: CDR1 DFQATT, CDR2 SNEGSKA (reference sequence). The CDR3 sequence is 12 residues long.

This clonotype was observed at least ten times. V gene TRBV11-2 combines with J gene TRBJ2-3; no clear D gene. V lost 0 bases to trimming and J lost 6 bases, with 4 bases between them. This CDR3 spans 12 amino acids. The germline V gene has CDR1 SGHAT and CDR2 FQNNGV. This CDR3 is CASSLEWDTQYF. CDR3 sequence (DNA): TGTGCCAGCAGCTTAGAGTGGGATACGCAGTATTTT. Using reference TRBV11-2 and TRBJ2-3 for the parts outside the CDR3, the full variable domain is EAGVAQSPRYKIIEKRQSVAFWCNPISGHATLYWYQQILGQGPKLLIQFQNNGVVDDSQLPKDRFSAERLKGVDSTLKIQPAKLEDSAVYLCASSLEWDTQYFGPGTRLTVL.

This clonotype was seen only a few times. This chain connects TRBV15 to TRBJ2-1, with 9 nucleotides matching TRBD2. The CDR3 is 19 amino acids. The germline V gene encodes CDR1 LNHNV and CDR2 YYDKDF (reference sequence). Germline trimming cut 0 bases from V and 4 bases from J; bases unmatched to any gene: 13. The DNA of the CDR3 is TGTGCCACCAGCAGAGATCATGGGGTAGTAGCGGGAGTTTACAATGAGCAGTTCTTC. Encoded protein: CATSRDHGVVAGVYNEQFF. The variable domain in full, with the rest retrieved from reference TRBV15 and TRBJ2-1, is DAMVIQNPRYQVTQFGKPVTLSCSQTLNHNVMYWYQQKSSQAPKLLFHYYDKDFNNEADTPDNFQSRRPNTSFCFLDIRSPGLGDTAMYLCATSRDHGVVAGVYNEQFFGPGTRLTVL.

This clonotype was seen repeatedly, ten times or more. The chain carries TRBV18 and TRBJ1-2; D possibly corresponds to TRBD1 (5 bases). Germline V lookup: CDR1 KGHSH, CDR2 LQKENI. This CDR3 comprises 15 residues. V was trimmed by 2 bases and J by 3 bases, leaving 13 bases between them. The CDR3 DNA sequence: TGTGCCAGCTCACCAAATGTCGACAGATACTATGGCTACACCTTC. Its protein product is CASSPNVDRYYGYTF.

This clonotype was found many times. The chain's CDR3 is CAWSVAWQDRTDTQYF. The CDR3 DNA follows: TGTGCCTGGAGTGTCGCGTGGCAGGACCGCACAGATACGCAGTATTTT. The rearrangement joins TRBV30 to TRBJ2-3, with D uncertain. There are 16 residues in the CDR3. From germline, CDR1 is GTSNPN and CDR2 SVGIG (reference sequence). The V gene lost 0 bases and the J gene lost 1 base, with 14 bases spanning the gap.

Ten or more counts support this clonotype. The chain uses TRBV18 and TRBJ2-7; D not resolved. The CDR3 sequence is 13 residues long. Trimming shortened V by 1 base and J by 5 bases, and 9 bases separated the two germline ends. Germline CDR1 reads KGHSH; CDR2 reads LQKENI. CDR3: CASSPQGSHEQYF. CDR3 bases: TGTGCCAGCTCACCACAGGGTTCCCACGAGCAGTACTTC.

This clonotype was seen at least ten times. The chain has TRBV28 and TRBJ2-7; 7 nucleotides agree with TRBD2. The V segment lost 6 bases and the J segment 2 bases; nucleotides outside the gene matches: 13. The CDR3 length is 16 residues. Germline lookup yields CDR1 MDHEN and CDR2 SYDVKM. The CDR3 sequence is CASSPNRRGGTYEQYF. The CDR3 nucleotides read TGTGCCAGCAGCCCCAACCGAAGGGGAGGGACCTACGAGCAGTACTTC.

V is TRBV5-1 and J is TRBJ2-1; the match to TRBD2 covers 8 bases. V lost 0 bases to trimming and J lost 8 bases; unmatched junction nucleotides: 7. The CDR3 runs 15 residues. Germline CDR1 is SGHRS and CDR2 is YFSETQ. The CDR3 DNA sequence: TGCGCCAGCAGCTTGGCGGGACTAGTGCGTTATGAGCAGTTCTTC. This codes for CASSLAGLVRYEQFF. The full variable domain, its missing parts supplied by reference TRBV5-1 and TRBJ2-1, is KAGVTQTPRYLIKTRGQQVTLSCSPISGHRSVSWYQQTPGQGLQFLFEYFSETQRNKGNFPGRFSGRQFSNSRSEMNVSTLELGDSALYLCASSLAGLVRYEQFFGPGTRLTVL.

The chain recombines TRBV4-1 with TRBJ2-7; 9 positions agree with TRBD2. Germline V gene lookup returns CDR1 MGHRA and CDR2 YSYEKL. V dropped 5 bases and J dropped 1; count of bases not matched to a gene: 9. This CDR3 is built from 16 residues. The chain's CDR3 is CASSGTLAGGSYEQYF. CDR3 bases: TGCGCCAGCAGCGGCACCTTGGCGGGAGGGTCCTACGAGCAGTACTTC.